The 10 T cell receptor beta chains below come from one sample, sequenced in a study of cytomegalovirus exposure and HLA in healthy donors. PCR was performed using 60 Vbeta and 13 Jbeta primers. TCRdb's copy holds only in-frame clones and misses some; the assay was immunoSEQ multiplex PCR. The data contain 160,000 or so clones, around 83% of them singletons. Sequencing input: PBMCs. These TCRs come from a man aged 45-60 years in good health and CMV-seropositive.

The rearrangement joins TRBV11-1 to TRBJ1-4, with a weak D call TRBD1 (6 bases). CDR1 and CDR2 (germline): SGHAT, FQDESV (reference sequence). The ends were cut back, 2 bases at V and 7 bases at J, with 8 bases in the middle. The CDR3 loop spans 13 amino acids. CDR3 nucleotide sequence: TGTGCCAGCAGCTTAAGGGGGACTGAAAAACTGTTTTTT. It yields the protein CASSLRGTEKLFF.

The V and J genes are TRBV9 and TRBJ2-5; 9 bases fit TRBD1. J was trimmed by 4 bases and V by 2 bases; bases with no gene match: 3. This CDR3 is 14 amino acids long. CDR1 and CDR2 (germline): SGDLS, YYNGEE. In DNA form, the CDR3 reads TGTGCCAGCAGCGTCGGACAGGGGCGAGAGACCCAGTACTTC. Protein: CASSVGQGRETQYF.

The chain is built from TRBV19 and TRBJ2-1; D call uncertain. CDR3 length equals 13 residues. Per the germline V gene, CDR1 is LNHDA and CDR2 is SQIVND (reference sequence). Trimming stripped 7 bases from V and 2 bases from J, with 9 bases between. The DNA of the CDR3 is TGTGCCAGTAATCCGAGGACCTACAATGAGCAGTTCTTC. This codes for CASNPRTYNEQFF.

The rearrangement uses TRBV10-3 and TRBJ2-1, with a tentative D call TRBD2 (6 bases). V was clipped by 11 bases and J by 4 bases, with 15 bases between them. CDR1 and CDR2 from the germline V gene are ENHRY and SYGVKD. The CDR3 totals 13 residues. The CDR3 loop is CASSSESYNEQFF. The CDR3 region has the DNA TGTGCCTCATCTAGCGAATCGTACAATGAGCAGTTCTTC.

This CDR3 reads CASRESYNEQFF. The CDR3 DNA sequence: TGTGCCAGCCGGGAATCCTACAATGAGCAGTTCTTC. The V and J genes are TRBV27 and TRBJ2-1; a possible D gene is TRBD2 (5 bases). The CDR3 is 12 amino acids. Trimming pared 8 bases from V and 1 base from J, leaving 6 bases between. Germline CDR1 is MNHEY and CDR2 is SMNVEV (reference sequence).

The chain uses TRBV9 and TRBJ2-1, with 8 bases lining up with TRBD2. Germline V lookup: CDR1 SGDLS, CDR2 YYNGEE. V lost 0 bases and J lost 6; bases outside the gene matches: 8. This CDR3 region has 16 residues. The CDR3 DNA sequence: TGTGCCAGCAGCGTAGTGGGGACTAGATCCGGCAATGAGCAGTTCTTC. It yields the protein CASSVVGTRSGNEQFF.

The J gene is TRBJ1-1, the V gene TRBV7-9, with TRBD1 as a possible D gene (5 bases). Germline V gene sequence: CDR1 SEHNR, CDR2 FQNEAQ (reference sequence). The CDR3 extends over 14 amino acids. The V gene lost 5 bases and the J gene lost 1 base, with 11 bases spanning the gap. The CDR3 here is CASSQGLRNTEAFF. The CDR3 nucleotides are TGTGCCAGCAGCCAGGGACTCAGGAACACTGAAGCTTTCTTT.

DNA for the CDR3: TGTGCCAGCAGCCCTACGTACTCTGGAAACACCATATATTTT. Translation gives CASSPTYSGNTIYF. The chain uses TRBV7-8 and TRBJ1-3; the D is unclear. Trimming took off 5 bases at V and 0 bases at J, with 8 bases between the two ends. CDR3 length equals 14 residues. Germline CDR1 SGHVS, CDR2 FQNEAQ.

This chain connects TRBV6-5 to TRBJ2-7; 9 bases are shared with TRBD1. This CDR3 spans 13 amino acids. Germline V gene sequence: CDR1 MNHEY, CDR2 SVGAGI. The trim removed 10 bases at V and 0 bases at J, leaving 4 bases unmatched. The CDR3: CATRDRASYEQYF. The CDR3 bases are TGTGCCACCCGGGACAGGGCCTCCTACGAGCAGTACTTC.

The rearrangement joins TRBV28 to TRBJ2-2, with 7 bases identical to TRBD1. V lost 3 bases to trimming and J lost 6 bases; unmatched junction nucleotides: 4. The CDR3 runs to 14 residues. Germline assignment: CDR1 MDHEN and CDR2 SYDVKM. The CDR3 DNA reads TGTGCCAGCAGTTTCCGGGACAGAGCCGGGGAGCTGTTTTTT. This sequence encodes CASSFRDRAGELFF.